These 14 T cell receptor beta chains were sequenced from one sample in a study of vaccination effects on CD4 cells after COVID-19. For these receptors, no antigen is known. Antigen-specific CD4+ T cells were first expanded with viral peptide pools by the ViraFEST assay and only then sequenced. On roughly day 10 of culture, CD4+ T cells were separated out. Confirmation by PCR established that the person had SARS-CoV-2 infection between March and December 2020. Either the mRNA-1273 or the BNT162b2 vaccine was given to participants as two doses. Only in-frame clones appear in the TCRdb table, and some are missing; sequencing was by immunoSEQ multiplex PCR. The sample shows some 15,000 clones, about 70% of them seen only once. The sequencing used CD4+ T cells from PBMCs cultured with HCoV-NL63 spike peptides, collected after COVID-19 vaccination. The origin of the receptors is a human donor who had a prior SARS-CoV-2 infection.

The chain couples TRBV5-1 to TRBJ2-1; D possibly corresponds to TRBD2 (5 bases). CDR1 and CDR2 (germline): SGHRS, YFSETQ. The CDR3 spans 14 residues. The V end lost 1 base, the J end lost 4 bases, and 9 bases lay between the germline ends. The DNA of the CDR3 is TGCGCCAGCAGCTTGAGGCCGGGGTACAATGAGCAGTTCTTC. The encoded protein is CASSLRPGYNEQFF.

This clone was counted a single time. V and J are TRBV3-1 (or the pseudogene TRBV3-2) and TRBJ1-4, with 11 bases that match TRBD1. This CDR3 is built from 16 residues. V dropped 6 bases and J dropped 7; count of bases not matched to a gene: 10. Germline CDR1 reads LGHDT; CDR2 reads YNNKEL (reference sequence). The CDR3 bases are TGTGCCAGCAGGCAGTTCCTCGGGACAGGGGGTGAAAAACTGTTTTTT. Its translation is CASRQFLGTGGEKLFF.

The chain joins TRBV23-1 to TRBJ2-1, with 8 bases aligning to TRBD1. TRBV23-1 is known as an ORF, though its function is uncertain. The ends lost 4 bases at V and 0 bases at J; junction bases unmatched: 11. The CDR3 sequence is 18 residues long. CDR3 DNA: TGCGCCAGCAGTCCCTATACTGGACAGGGACCCTCCTACAATGAGCAGTTCTTC. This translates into CASSPYTGQGPSYNEQFF.

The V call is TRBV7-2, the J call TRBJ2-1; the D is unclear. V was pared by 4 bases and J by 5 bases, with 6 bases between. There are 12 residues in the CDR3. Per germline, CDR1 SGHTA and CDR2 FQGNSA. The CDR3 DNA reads TGTGCCAGCAGCTCCGGAAACAATGAGCAGTTCTTC. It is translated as CASSSGNNEQFF.

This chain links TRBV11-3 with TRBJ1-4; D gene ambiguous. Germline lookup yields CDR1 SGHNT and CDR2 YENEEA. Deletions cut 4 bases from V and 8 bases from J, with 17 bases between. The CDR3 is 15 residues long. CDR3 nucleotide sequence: TGTGCCAGCAGCTCACTCCGGCACACGGGGGAAAAACTGTTTTTT. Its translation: CASSSLRHTGEKLFF.

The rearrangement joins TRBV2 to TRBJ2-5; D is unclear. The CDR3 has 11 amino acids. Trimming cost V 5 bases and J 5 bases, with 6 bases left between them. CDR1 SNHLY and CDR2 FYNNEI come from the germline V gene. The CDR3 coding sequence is TGTGCCAGCAGTTCCTATGAGACCCAGTACTTC. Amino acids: CASSSYETQYF. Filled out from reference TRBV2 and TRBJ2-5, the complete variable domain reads EPEVTQTPSHQVTQMGQEVILRCVPISNHLYFYWYRQILGQKVEFLVSFYNNEISEKSEIFDDQFSVERPDGSNFTLKIRSTKLEDSAMYFCASSSYETQYFGPGTRLLVL.

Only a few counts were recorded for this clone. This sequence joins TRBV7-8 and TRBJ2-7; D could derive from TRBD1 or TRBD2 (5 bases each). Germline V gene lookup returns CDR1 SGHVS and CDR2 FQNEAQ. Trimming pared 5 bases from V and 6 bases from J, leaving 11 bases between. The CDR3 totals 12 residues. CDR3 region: CASSPSRVEQYF. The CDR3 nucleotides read TGTGCCAGCAGCCCTAGCAGGGTCGAGCAGTACTTC.

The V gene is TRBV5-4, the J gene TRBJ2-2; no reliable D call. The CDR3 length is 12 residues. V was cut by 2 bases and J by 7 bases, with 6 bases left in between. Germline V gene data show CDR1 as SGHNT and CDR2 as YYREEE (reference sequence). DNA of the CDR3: TGTGCCAGCAGCTTTGTTAGCGGGGAGCTGTTTTTT. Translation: CASSFVSGELFF.

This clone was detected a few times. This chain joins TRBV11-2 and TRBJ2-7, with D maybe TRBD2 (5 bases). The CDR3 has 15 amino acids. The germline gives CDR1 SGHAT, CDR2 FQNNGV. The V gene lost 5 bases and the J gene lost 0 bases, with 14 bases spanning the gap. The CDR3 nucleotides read TGTGCCAGCAGCCAACGAGGGTCACACTCCTACGAGCAGTACTTC. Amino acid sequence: CASSQRGSHSYEQYF.

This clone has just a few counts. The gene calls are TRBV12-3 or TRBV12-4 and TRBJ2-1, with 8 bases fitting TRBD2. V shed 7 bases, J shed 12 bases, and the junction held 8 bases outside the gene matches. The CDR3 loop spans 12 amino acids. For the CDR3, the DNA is TGTGCCAGCACCCCTAGCGGGCCAGGGCAGTTCTTC. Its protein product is CASTPSGPGQFF.

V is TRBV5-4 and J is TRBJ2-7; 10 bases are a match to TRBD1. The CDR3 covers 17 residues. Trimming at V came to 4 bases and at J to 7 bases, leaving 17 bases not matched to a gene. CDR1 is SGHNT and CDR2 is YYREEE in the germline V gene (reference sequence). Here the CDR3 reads CASSLRPTGTGDEEQYF. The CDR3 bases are TGTGCCAGCAGCCTAAGACCAACCGGGACAGGGGATGAAGAGCAGTACTTC. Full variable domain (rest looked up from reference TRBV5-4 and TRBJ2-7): ETGVTQSPTHLIKTRGQQVTLRCSSQSGHNTVSWYQQALGQGPQFIFQYYREEENGRGNFPPRFSGLQFPNYSSELNVNALELDDSALYLCASSLRPTGTGDEEQYFGPGTRLTVT.

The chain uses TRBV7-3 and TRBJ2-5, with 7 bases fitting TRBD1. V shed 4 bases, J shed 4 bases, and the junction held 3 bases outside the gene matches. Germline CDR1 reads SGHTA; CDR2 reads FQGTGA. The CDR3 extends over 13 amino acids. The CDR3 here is CASSSGQAETQYF. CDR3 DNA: TGTGCCAGCAGCTCAGGACAGGCAGAGACCCAGTACTTC.

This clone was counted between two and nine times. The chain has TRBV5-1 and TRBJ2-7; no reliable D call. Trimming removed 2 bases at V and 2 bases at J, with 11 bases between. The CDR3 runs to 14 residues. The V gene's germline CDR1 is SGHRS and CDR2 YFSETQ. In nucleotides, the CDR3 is TGCGCCAGCAGCTTTTGGAGCCCAGCCTACGAGCAGTACTTC. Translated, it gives CASSFWSPAYEQYF.

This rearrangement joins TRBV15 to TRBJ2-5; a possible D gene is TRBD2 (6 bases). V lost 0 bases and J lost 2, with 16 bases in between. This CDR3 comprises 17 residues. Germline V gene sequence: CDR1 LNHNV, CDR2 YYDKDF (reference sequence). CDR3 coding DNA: TGTGCCACCAGCAGAGATCCGCCTAGCGTATCACAAGAGACCCAGTACTTC. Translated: CATSRDPPSVSQETQYF. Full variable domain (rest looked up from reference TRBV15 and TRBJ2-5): DAMVIQNPRYQVTQFGKPVTLSCSQTLNHNVMYWYQQKSSQAPKLLFHYYDKDFNNEADTPDNFQSRRPNTSFCFLDIRSPGLGDTAMYLCATSRDPPSVSQETQYFGPGTRLLVL.